The rows below give T cell receptor beta chains drawn from one sample of a study of blood T cell repertoires in COVID-19. Assay used: immunoSEQ multiplex PCR; TCRdb lists only in-frame clones, some missing. The sample consists of about 100,000 clones, more than 85% of them appearing once. Sequenced: peripheral blood. Receptor source: a man aged 50 to 60 with active COVID-19. Both conserved end residues are part of each CDR3. A D gene is named only where the DNA matches it firmly. Size values are once, few and many counts, or a class for expanded clones, and some rows have none.

TRBV6-5	NA	TRBJ2-3	NA	CASSYSGGGTDTQYF	TGTGCCAGCAGTTACTCTGGCGGGGGCACAGATACGCAGTATTTT
TRBV11-2	TRBD2	TRBJ2-5	NA	CASSPGLALETQYF	TGTGCCAGCAGCCCGGGACTAGCATTGGAGACCCAGTACTTC
TRBV6-1	TRBD2	TRBJ2-1	NA	CASSVVFAGGSDEQFF	TGTGCCAGCAGTGTCGTGTTTGCGGGAGGGTCTGATGAGCAGTTCTTC
TRBV5-4	NA	TRBJ2-3	NA	CASSPSGAGVTDTQYF	TGTGCCAGCAGCCCGTCGGGGGCGGGAGTTACAGATACGCAGTATTTT
TRBV9	TRBD1	TRBJ1-3	once	CASSVQGQTSGNTIYF	TGTGCCAGCAGCGTCCAGGGACAGACCTCTGGAAACACCATATATTTT
TRBV15	NA	TRBJ2-7	NA	CATSPSSYEQYF	TGTGCCACCAGTCCTAGCTCCTACGAGCAGTACTTC
TRBV2	NA	TRBJ1-1	NA	CASRGGAGTEAFF	TGTGCCAGCCGGGGGGGGGCGGGCACTGAAGCTTTCTTT
TRBV2	TRBD2	TRBJ2-1	NA	CASTSGDNEQFF	TGTGCCAGCACTAGCGGGGACAATGAGCAGTTCTTC
TRBV6-5	NA	TRBJ2-1	NA	CATGSYNEQFF	TGTGCCACAGGCTCCTACAATGAGCAGTTCTTC
TRBV29-1	TRBD1	TRBJ1-2	few	CSAIQDRAVTF	TGCAGCGCCATACAGGACAGGGCAGTTACCTTC
TRBV4-2	TRBD2	TRBJ2-5	NA	CASSQDRLAGRETQYF	TGTGCCAGCAGCCAAGATAGACTAGCGGGTCGAGAGACCCAGTACTTC
TRBV5-4	TRBD2	TRBJ2-1	NA	CASSTRGGGSNEQFF	TGTGCCAGCAGTACCCGTGGGGGGGGGAGCAATGAGCAGTTCTTC
TRBV4-1	TRBD1	TRBJ1-1	NA	CASSQDPGQGWTEAFF	TGCGCCAGCAGCCAAGACCCCGGACAGGGTTGGACTGAAGCTTTCTTT
TRBV19	NA	TRBJ1-5	NA	CASSIGARYSNQPQHF	TGTGCCAGTAGTATAGGGGCAAGATATAGCAATCAGCCCCAGCATTTT
TRBV12-3/TRBV12-4	NA	TRBJ1-3	NA	CASSIQRGNTIYF	TGTGCCAGCAGCATACAGCGGGGAAACACCATATATTTT
TRBV12-3/TRBV12-4	TRBD2	TRBJ2-1	NA	CASRREGWEQFF	TGTGCCAGCAGACGGGAGGGGTGGGAGCAGTTCTTC
TRBV4-2	NA	TRBJ1-1	NA	CASSFGTSTEAFF	TGTGCCAGCAGCTTCGGGACTAGCACTGAAGCTTTCTTT
TRBV5-1	NA	TRBJ1-2	NA	CASSSEVGTYGYTF	TGCGCCAGCAGCTCGGAGGTCGGGACTTATGGCTACACCTTC
TRBV25-1	TRBD2	TRBJ2-1	NA	CASGEGGTSDKGQFF	TGTGCCAGCGGAGAAGGGGGGACTAGCGACAAGGGGCAGTTCTTC
TRBV25-1	TRBD2	TRBJ2-3	NA	CASSVPSGGATDTQYF	TGTGCCAGCAGTGTACCTAGCGGGGGGGCCACAGATACGCAGTATTTT
TRBV7-9	NA	TRBJ1-2	NA	CASRPQGIYGYTF	TGTGCCAGCAGACCTCAGGGGATCTATGGCTACACCTTC
TRBV5-1	NA	TRBJ1-1	NA	CASRSTQNTEAFF	TGCGCCAGCAGATCGACACAGAACACTGAAGCTTTCTTT
TRBV18	NA	TRBJ1-2	NA	CASSPPTGPNYGYTF	TGTGCCAGCTCGCCTCCGACAGGCCCAAACTATGGCTACACCTTC
TRBV11-3	NA	TRBJ2-3	NA	CASSGTGDGTDTQYF	TGTGCCAGCAGCGGGACGGGGGACGGCACAGATACGCAGTATTTT
TRBV3-1/TRBV3-2	NA	TRBJ1-4	NA	CASSQRGIRNEKLFF	TGTGCCAGCAGCCAAAGAGGGATCAGGAATGAAAAACTGTTTTTT
TRBV5-1	TRBD1	TRBJ1-6	NA	CASSSIGTDPNSPLHF	TGCGCCAGCAGCTCGATTGGGACAGATCCTAATTCACCCCTCCACTTT
TRBV9	NA	TRBJ1-3	few	CASSPDSPSSGNTIYF	TGTGCCAGCAGCCCGGACAGTCCCAGCTCTGGAAACACCATATATTTT
TRBV2	NA	TRBJ2-3	NA	CASSLTDTQYF	TGTGCCAGCAGTCTGACAGATACGCAGTATTTT
TRBV6-4	NA	TRBJ2-5	NA	CASSDSGGEETQYF	TGTGCCAGCAGTGACTCCGGAGGAGAGGAGACCCAGTACTTC
TRBV12-3/TRBV12-4	NA	TRBJ2-3	NA	CASSFLRLNTQYF	TGTGCCAGCAGTTTTCTGCGGCTCAATACGCAGTATTTT
TRBV18	NA	TRBJ2-1	NA	CASSPRTASSYNEQFF	TGTGCCAGCTCACCAAGGACAGCGAGCTCCTACAATGAGCAGTTCTTC
TRBV6-5	TRBD2	TRBJ2-3	NA	CASSYSIAGFTDTQYF	TGTGCCAGCAGTTACTCGATAGCGGGGTTCACAGATACGCAGTATTTT
TRBV10-3	TRBD2	TRBJ2-1	NA	CAAKFGGGSGEQFF	TGTGCCGCCAAGTTCGGCGGGGGGAGCGGTGAGCAGTTCTTC
TRBV5-8	NA	TRBJ2-3	NA	CASSLALDGTDTQYF	TGTGCCAGCAGCTTGGCCCTAGACGGCACAGATACGCAGTATTTT
TRBV7-8	NA	TRBJ1-1	NA	CASSLKRNTEAFF	TGTGCCAGCAGCTTAAAGCGAAACACTGAAGCTTTCTTT
TRBV7-3	TRBD2	TRBJ2-1	NA	CASSPQRGGYNEQFF	TGTGCCAGCAGCCCCCAGCGGGGGGGTTACAATGAGCAGTTCTTC
TRBV3-1/TRBV3-2	TRBD1	TRBJ1-1	NA	CASSLTMDRGAEAFF	TGTGCCAGCAGCCTTACGATGGACAGGGGCGCTGAAGCTTTCTTT
TRBV6-1	TRBD2	TRBJ2-7	NA	CASSEEGIGGGGAPYEQYF	TGTGCCAGCAGTGAAGAAGGAATTGGGGGCGGGGGGGCCCCCTACGAGCAGTACTTC
TRBV19	NA	TRBJ1-1	once	CASSTHRRQNTEAFF	TGTGCCAGTAGTACTCATCGACGACAGAACACTGAAGCTTTCTTT
TRBV7-2	TRBD2	TRBJ2-7	once	CASSFDGGAYEQYF	TGTGCCAGCAGCTTTGACGGGGGGGCCTACGAGCAGTACTTC
TRBV3-1/TRBV3-2	NA	TRBJ1-1	NA	CASSQGAREAFF	TGTGCCAGCAGCCAAGGAGCCCGTGAAGCTTTCTTT
TRBV20-1	TRBD1	TRBJ1-5	once	CSASPGTGGDQPQHF	TGCAGTGCTAGTCCCGGGACAGGGGGGGATCAGCCCCAGCATTTT
TRBV9	TRBD1	TRBJ1-4	NA	CASSVGGRGLVSEKLFF	TGTGCCAGCAGCGTAGGGGGCAGGGGGCTTGTAAGTGAAAAACTGTTTTTT
TRBV24-1	TRBD1	TRBJ2-2	NA	CATRDRANTGELFF	TGTGCCACCAGAGACAGGGCAAACACCGGGGAGCTGTTTTTT
TRBV25-1	NA	TRBJ1-1	NA	CASSSRGPRNTEAFF	TGTGCCAGCAGTTCCAGGGGTCCGAGGAACACTGAAGCTTTCTTT
TRBV5-4	TRBD1	TRBJ1-2	NA	CASSPGQGRDYGYTF	TGTGCCAGCAGCCCAGGACAGGGGAGAGACTATGGCTACACCTTC
TRBV27	TRBD1	TRBJ1-1	NA	CASMWQGVLNTEAFF	TGTGCCAGCATGTGGCAGGGGGTTCTAAACACTGAAGCTTTCTTT